This is a list of T cell receptor beta chains from one sample in a study of T cell responses to AZD1222 COVID-19 vaccine. The repertoire was sequenced with immunoSEQ multiplex PCR; TCRdb's copy has only in-frame clones and lacks some. The repertoire holds over 130,000 clones, approximately 90% seen once, with about 4.4% in the top ten. The starting material was peripheral blood, obtained on day 0 of AZD1222 vaccination. The receptors come from an adult in good health. Both conserved end residues are part of each CDR3. A D gene is named only where the DNA matches it firmly. Clone size is stated in some rows and not others, as once, few, many or a class when expanded.

d_gene,abundance,j_gene,len,v_gene,CDR3aa,CDR3nt
NA,NA,TRBJ1-1,14,TRBV7-8,CASSLAGINTEAFF,TGTGCCAGCAGCTTAGCAGGGATTAACACTGAAGCTTTCTTT
NA,NA,TRBJ1-5,14,TRBV7-9,CASSSRGGNQPQHF,TGTGCCAGCAGCTCACGAGGGGGCAATCAGCCCCAGCATTTT
NA,NA,TRBJ2-1,16,TRBV18,CASSPLGGRSYNEQFF,TGTGCCAGCTCACCACTGGGCGGGCGCTCCTACAATGAGCAGTTCTTC
TRBD1,NA,TRBJ1-3,15,TRBV2,CASSQQGSSGNTIYF,TGTGCCAGCAGTCAACAGGGGAGCTCTGGAAACACCATATATTTT
TRBD1,NA,TRBJ1-6,14,TRBV5-4,CASSVEGAGSPLHF,TGTGCCAGCAGCGTGGAGGGGGCAGGTTCACCCCTCCACTTT
TRBD2,NA,TRBJ2-3,15,TRBV5-1,CASDSGAGGTDTQYF,TGCGCCAGCGATTCGGGAGCGGGGGGCACAGATACGCAGTATTTT
TRBD2,NA,TRBJ2-1,13,TRBV29-1,CSVSRTSGNEQFF,TGCAGCGTTTCGAGGACTAGCGGTAATGAGCAGTTCTTC
TRBD2,NA,TRBJ2-1,16,TRBV18,CASSHTSGGSYNEQFF,TGTGCCAGCTCACATACTAGCGGGGGGTCCTACAATGAGCAGTTCTTC
TRBD1,NA,TRBJ1-5,19,TRBV4-1,CASSQDGGSTGGINQPQHF,TGCGCCAGCAGCCAAGATGGGGGGTCGACAGGGGGTATCAATCAGCCCCAGCATTTT
TRBD1,NA,TRBJ1-3,17,TRBV7-6,CASSLAPGGGSGNTIYF,TGTGCCAGCAGCTTAGCGCCAGGGGGCGGCTCTGGAAACACCATATATTTT
NA,NA,TRBJ2-6,17,TRBV4-2,CASSQDLGQTGANVLTF,TGTGCCAGCAGCCAAGATTTAGGGCAGACTGGGGCCAACGTCCTGACTTTC
NA,NA,TRBJ1-1,13,TRBV30,CAWRWQLNTEAFF,TGTGCCTGGAGGTGGCAGTTGAACACTGAAGCTTTCTTT
NA,NA,TRBJ2-7,13,TRBV7-9,CASSRTGSYEQYF,TGTGCCAGCTCCCGGACTGGATCCTACGAGCAGTACTTC
NA,NA,TRBJ1-1,13,TRBV10-1,CASSEQTNTEAFF,TGCGCCAGCAGTGAGCAGACGAACACTGAAGCTTTCTTT
TRBD1,NA,TRBJ2-7,15,TRBV4-2,CASSEAQGDDPEQYF,TGTGCCAGCAGCGAGGCGCAGGGGGACGATCCCGAGCAGTACTTC
NA,NA,TRBJ2-2,15,TRBV5-1,CASSQNTDNTGELFF,TGCGCCAGCAGCCAAAACACTGATAACACCGGGGAGCTGTTTTTT
NA,NA,TRBJ1-4,14,TRBV30,CAWGAGNPNEKLFF,TGTGCCTGGGGCGCAGGGAACCCCAATGAAAAACTGTTTTTT
TRBD2,once,TRBJ2-5,15,TRBV2,CASSEALAHQETQYF,TGTGCCAGCAGTGAAGCACTAGCGCACCAAGAGACCCAGTACTTC
TRBD1,NA,TRBJ1-1,15,TRBV6-2/TRBV6-3,CASSYLDRDGTEAFF,TGTGCCAGCAGTTACCTTGACAGGGATGGGACTGAAGCTTTCTTT
NA,few,TRBJ1-3,15,TRBV3-1/TRBV3-2,CASSQGWGAKNTIYF,TGTGCCAGCAGCCAAGGCTGGGGGGCAAAAAACACCATATATTTT
NA,NA,TRBJ2-5,15,TRBV19,CASSIAQGLAETQYF,TGTGCCAGTAGTATAGCCCAGGGGCTGGCAGAGACCCAGTACTTC
TRBD1,NA,TRBJ2-7,13,TRBV5-1,CASSLGQGDEQYF,TGCGCCAGCAGCTTGGGACAGGGAGACGAGCAGTACTTC
TRBD2,NA,TRBJ2-7,16,TRBV6-1,CASSATSGGYSYEQYF,TGTGCCAGCAGTGCTACTAGCGGGGGCTACTCCTACGAGCAGTACTTC
NA,NA,TRBJ2-1,14,TRBV30,CAWKGSRRNNEQFF,TGTGCCTGGAAGGGTTCCCGAAGGAACAATGAGCAGTTCTTC
NA,NA,TRBJ2-5,16,TRBV9,CASSVDLAVGQETQYF,TGTGCCAGCAGCGTAGACCTAGCAGTGGGCCAAGAGACCCAGTACTTC
TRBD1,NA,TRBJ1-4,14,TRBV2,CASSASGTDEKLFF,TGTGCCAGCAGTGCCTCCGGGACAGATGAAAAACTGTTTTTT
TRBD1,NA,TRBJ1-4,15,TRBV5-1,CASSSAGTGGDKLFF,TGCGCCAGCAGTTCAGCCGGGACAGGGGGCGATAAACTGTTTTTT
NA,NA,TRBJ1-2,16,TRBV4-1,CASSPVLRRTDYGYTF,TGCGCCAGCAGCCCCGTACTCAGACGGACAGACTATGGCTACACCTTC
NA,NA,TRBJ1-2,12,TRBV19,CASRTENYGYTF,TGTGCCAGTAGAACGGAAAACTATGGCTACACCTTC
NA,NA,TRBJ2-6,15,TRBV5-1,CASSLVGVGANVLTF,TGCGCCAGCAGCTTGGTTGGGGTTGGGGCCAACGTCCTGACTTTC
NA,NA,TRBJ1-4,12,TRBV28,CASTSTNEKLFF,TGTGCCAGCACGTCAACTAATGAAAAACTGTTTTTT
NA,NA,TRBJ2-6,11,TRBV20-1,CSARGSNVLTF,TGCAGTGCCAGGGGAAGCAACGTCCTGACTTTC
NA,NA,TRBJ1-2,14,TRBV7-9,CASSLKGGPYGYTF,TGTGCCAGCAGCTTAAAGGGGGGCCCCTATGGCTACACCTTC
NA,NA,TRBJ2-1,13,TRBV19,CASTGLAYNEQFF,TGTGCCAGTACAGGACTCGCGTACAATGAGCAGTTCTTC
TRBD1,NA,TRBJ2-3,14,TRBV24-1,CATGSPGTGVTQYF,TGTGCCACCGGATCTCCCGGGACAGGGGTAACGCAGTATTTT
TRBD2,NA,TRBJ2-1,16,TRBV7-3,CASSSWTSGPYNEQFF,TGTGCCAGCAGCTCCTGGACTAGCGGGCCCTACAATGAGCAGTTCTTC
NA,NA,TRBJ1-2,15,TRBV30,CAWSVQRRLHYGYTF,TGTGCCTGGAGTGTACAGAGACGCTTACACTATGGCTACACCTTC
NA,once,TRBJ2-1,15,TRBV18,CASSPRGYSYNEQFF,TGTGCCAGCTCACCACGCGGGTACTCCTACAATGAGCAGTTCTTC
NA,NA,TRBJ2-2,15,TRBV7-6,CASSLTTANTGELFF,TGTGCCAGCAGCCTAACGACGGCGAACACCGGGGAGCTGTTTTTT
TRBD2,NA,TRBJ2-3,13,TRBV30,CAWVSGGGDTQYF,TGTGCCTGGGTCAGCGGGGGAGGTGATACGCAGTATTTT
NA,once,TRBJ1-1,13,TRBV29-1,CSTNRDMNTEAFF,TGCAGCACGAACAGGGACATGAACACTGAAGCTTTCTTT
NA,NA,TRBJ1-4,14,TRBV27,CASSTLDKREKLFF,TGTGCCAGCAGTACCTTGGACAAAAGGGAAAAACTGTTTTTT
NA,NA,TRBJ2-7,11,TRBV30,CAWSDFYEQYF,TGTGCCTGGAGTGATTTCTACGAGCAGTACTTC
NA,NA,TRBJ1-2,15,TRBV14,CASSQDRGRGYGYTF,TGTGCCAGCAGCCAAGATCGGGGCAGAGGTTATGGCTACACCTTC
NA,NA,TRBJ1-1,15,TRBV28,CASSPLSAANTEAFF,TGTGCCAGCAGTCCCCTATCGGCGGCGAACACTGAAGCTTTCTTT
TRBD1,once,TRBJ1-2,15,TRBV6-5,CASSYSIRTGEGYTF,TGTGCCAGCAGTTACTCGATTAGGACAGGGGAAGGCTACACCTTC
TRBD1,NA,TRBJ2-7,15,TRBV6-5,CASSQIMTGKNEQYF,TGTGCCAGCAGTCAAATTATGACAGGGAAAAACGAGCAGTACTTC
TRBD2,NA,TRBJ2-7,15,TRBV28,CASSGGAGGSYEQYF,TGTGCCAGCAGTGGTGGAGCGGGAGGTTCCTACGAGCAGTACTTC
NA,NA,TRBJ2-1,13,TRBV19,CASSIQGVNEQFF,TGTGCCAGTAGTATTCAAGGGGTCAATGAGCAGTTCTTC
NA,NA,TRBJ1-1,15,TRBV27,CASSLRRGANTEAFF,TGTGCCAGCAGTTTACGGAGGGGGGCGAACACTGAAGCTTTCTTT
NA,NA,TRBJ1-5,15,TRBV6-5,CASSYNNLGNQPQHF,TGTGCCAGCAGTTATAACAACCTGGGCAATCAGCCCCAGCATTTT
NA,NA,TRBJ2-3,13,TRBV28,CASSFSDTDTQYF,TGTGCCAGCAGTTTTAGCGACACAGATACGCAGTATTTT
TRBD2,NA,TRBJ2-3,17,TRBV7-2,CASSGSGRALFTDTQYF,TGTGCCAGCAGCGGCAGCGGGAGGGCCCTCTTTACAGATACGCAGTATTTT